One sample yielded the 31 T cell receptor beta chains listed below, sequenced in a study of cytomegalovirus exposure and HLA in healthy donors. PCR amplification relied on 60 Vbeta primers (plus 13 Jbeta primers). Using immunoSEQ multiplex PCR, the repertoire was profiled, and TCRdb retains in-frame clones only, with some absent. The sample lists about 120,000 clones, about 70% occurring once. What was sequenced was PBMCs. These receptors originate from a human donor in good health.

The CDR3 DNA follows: TGTGCCAGCTCACCCACAAAGGGGGACTATGGCTACACCTTC. It yields the protein CASSPTKGDYGYTF. The genes are TRBV18 and TRBJ1-2; D might be TRBD1 (6 bases). The CDR3 has 14 residues. Trimming pared 3 bases from V and 3 bases from J, leaving 11 bases between. Germline-derived CDR1 and CDR2 are KGHSH and LQKENI.

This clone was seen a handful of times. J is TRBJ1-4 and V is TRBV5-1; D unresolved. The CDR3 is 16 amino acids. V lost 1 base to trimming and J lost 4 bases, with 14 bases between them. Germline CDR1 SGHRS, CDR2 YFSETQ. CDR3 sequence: CASSLIPGSFNEKLFF. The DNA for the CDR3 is TGCGCCAGCAGCTTGATACCAGGCTCCTTTAATGAAAAACTGTTTTTT.

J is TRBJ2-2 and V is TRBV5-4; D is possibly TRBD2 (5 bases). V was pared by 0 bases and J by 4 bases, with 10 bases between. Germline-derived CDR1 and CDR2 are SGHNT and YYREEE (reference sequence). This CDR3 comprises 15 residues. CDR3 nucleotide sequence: TGTGCCAGCAGCTTGGCCGGCGCGGGCACCGGGGAGCTGTTTTTT. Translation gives CASSLAGAGTGELFF.

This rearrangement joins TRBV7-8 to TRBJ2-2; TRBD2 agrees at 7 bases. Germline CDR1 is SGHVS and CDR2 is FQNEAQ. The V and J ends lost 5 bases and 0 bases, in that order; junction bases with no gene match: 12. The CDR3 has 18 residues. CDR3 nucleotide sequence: TGTGCCAGCAGCCTAAAACTAGCGATCGCCGCGAACACCGGGGAGCTGTTTTTT. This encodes CASSLKLAIAANTGELFF.

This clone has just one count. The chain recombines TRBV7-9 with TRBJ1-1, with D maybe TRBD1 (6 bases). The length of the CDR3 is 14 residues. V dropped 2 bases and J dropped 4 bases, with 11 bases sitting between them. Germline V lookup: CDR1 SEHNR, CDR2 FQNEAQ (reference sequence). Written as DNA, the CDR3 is TGTGCCAGCAGCTTATACAGGGAAGCCACTGAAGCTTTCTTT. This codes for CASSLYREATEAFF. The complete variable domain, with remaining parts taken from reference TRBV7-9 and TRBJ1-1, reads DTGVSQNPRHKITKRGQNVTFRCDPISEHNRLYWYRQTLGQGPEFLTYFQNEAQLEKSRLLSDRFSAERPKGSFSTLEIQRTEQGDSAMYLCASSLYREATEAFFGQGTRLTVV.

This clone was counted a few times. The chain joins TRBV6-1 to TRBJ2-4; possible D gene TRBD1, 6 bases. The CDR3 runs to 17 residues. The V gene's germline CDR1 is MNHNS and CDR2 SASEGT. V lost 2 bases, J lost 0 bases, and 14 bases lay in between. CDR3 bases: TGTGCCAGCAGTGAAACCCGGACAGCCTTAGCCAAAAACATTCAGTACTTC. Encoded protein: CASSETRTALAKNIQYF.

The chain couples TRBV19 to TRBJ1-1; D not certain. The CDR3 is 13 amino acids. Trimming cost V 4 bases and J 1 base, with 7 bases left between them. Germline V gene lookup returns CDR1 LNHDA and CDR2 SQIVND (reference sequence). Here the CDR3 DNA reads TGTGCCAGTAGTAGTACACAGAACACTGAAGCTTTCTTT. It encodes CASSSTQNTEAFF.

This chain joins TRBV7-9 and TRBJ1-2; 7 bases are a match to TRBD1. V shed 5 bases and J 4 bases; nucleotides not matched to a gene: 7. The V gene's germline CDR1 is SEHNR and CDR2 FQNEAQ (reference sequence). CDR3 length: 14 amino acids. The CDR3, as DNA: TGTGCCAGCAGCATCACAGGGGCAGGCTATGGCTACACCTTC. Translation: CASSITGAGYGYTF.

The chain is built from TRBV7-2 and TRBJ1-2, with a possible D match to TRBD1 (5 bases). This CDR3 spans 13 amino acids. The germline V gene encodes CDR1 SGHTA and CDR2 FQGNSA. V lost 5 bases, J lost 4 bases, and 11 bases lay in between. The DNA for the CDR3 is TGTGCCAGCAGCCTCTGGGGGGTCTATGGCTACACCTTC. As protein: CASSLWGVYGYTF. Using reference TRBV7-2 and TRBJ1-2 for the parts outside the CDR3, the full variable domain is GAGVSQSPSNKVTEKGKDVELRCDPISGHTALYWYRQSLGQGLEFLIYFQGNSAPDKSGLPSDRFSAERTGGSVSTLTIQRTQQEDSAVYLCASSLWGVYGYTFGSGTRLTVV.

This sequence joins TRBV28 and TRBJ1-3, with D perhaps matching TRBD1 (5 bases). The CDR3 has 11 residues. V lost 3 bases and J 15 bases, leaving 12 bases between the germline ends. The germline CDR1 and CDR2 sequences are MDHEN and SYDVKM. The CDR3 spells CASSLGGRSYF. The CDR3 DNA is TGTGCCAGCAGTTTGGGGGGACGCTCATATTTT.

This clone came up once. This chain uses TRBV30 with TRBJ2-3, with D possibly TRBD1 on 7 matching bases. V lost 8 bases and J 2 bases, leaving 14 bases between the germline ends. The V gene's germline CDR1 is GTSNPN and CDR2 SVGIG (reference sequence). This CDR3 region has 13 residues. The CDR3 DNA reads TGTGCCCGGGCAGGGGGGTCCACAGATACGCAGTATTTT. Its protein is CARAGGSTDTQYF.

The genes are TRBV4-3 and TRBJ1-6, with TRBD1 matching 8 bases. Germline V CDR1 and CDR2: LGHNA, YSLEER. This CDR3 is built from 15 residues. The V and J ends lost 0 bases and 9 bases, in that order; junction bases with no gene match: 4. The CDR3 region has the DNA TGCGCCAGCAGCCAAGAGGACAGGGCAGGTTCACCCCTCCACTTT. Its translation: CASSQEDRAGSPLHF.

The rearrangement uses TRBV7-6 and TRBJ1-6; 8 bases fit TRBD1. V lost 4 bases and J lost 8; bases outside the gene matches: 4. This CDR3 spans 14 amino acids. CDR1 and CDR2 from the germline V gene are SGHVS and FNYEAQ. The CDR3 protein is CASSSGQGYSPLHF. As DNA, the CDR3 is TGTGCCAGCAGCTCCGGACAGGGTTATTCACCCCTCCACTTT.

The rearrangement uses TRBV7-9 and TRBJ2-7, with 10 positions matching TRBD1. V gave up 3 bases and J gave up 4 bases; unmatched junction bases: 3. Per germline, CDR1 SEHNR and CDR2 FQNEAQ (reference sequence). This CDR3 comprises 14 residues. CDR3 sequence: CASSLGQGLYEQYF. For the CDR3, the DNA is TGTGCCAGCAGCTTGGGACAGGGGTTGTACGAGCAGTACTTC.

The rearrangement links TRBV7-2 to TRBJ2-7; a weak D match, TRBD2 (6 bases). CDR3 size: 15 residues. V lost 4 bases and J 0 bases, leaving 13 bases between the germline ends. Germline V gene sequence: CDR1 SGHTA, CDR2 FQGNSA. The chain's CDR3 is CASSSPGLSSYEQYF. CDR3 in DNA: TGTGCCAGCAGCTCGCCGGGACTCAGCTCCTACGAGCAGTACTTC.

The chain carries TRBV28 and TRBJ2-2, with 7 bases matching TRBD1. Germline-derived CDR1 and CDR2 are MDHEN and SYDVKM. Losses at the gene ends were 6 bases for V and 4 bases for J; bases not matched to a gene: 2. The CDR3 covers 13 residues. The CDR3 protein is CASSPGGTGELFF. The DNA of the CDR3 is TGTGCCAGCAGCCCAGGGGGCACCGGGGAGCTGTTTTTT. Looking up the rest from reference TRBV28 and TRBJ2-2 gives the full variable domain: DVKVTQSSRYLVKRTGEKVFLECVQDMDHENMFWYRQDPGLGLRLIYFSYDVKMKEKGDIPEGYSVSREKKERFSLILESASTNQTSMYLCASSPGGTGELFFGEGSRLTVL.

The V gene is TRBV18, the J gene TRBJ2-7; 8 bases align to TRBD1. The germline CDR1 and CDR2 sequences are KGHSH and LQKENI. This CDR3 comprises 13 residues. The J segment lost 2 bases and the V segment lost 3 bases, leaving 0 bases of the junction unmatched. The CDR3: CASSPDRAYEQYF. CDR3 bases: TGTGCCAGCTCACCGGACAGGGCCTACGAGCAGTACTTC.

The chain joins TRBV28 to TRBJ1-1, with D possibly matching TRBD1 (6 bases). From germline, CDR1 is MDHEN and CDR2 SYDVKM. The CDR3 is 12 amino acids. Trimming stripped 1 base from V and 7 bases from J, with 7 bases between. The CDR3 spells CASSLLGGEAFF. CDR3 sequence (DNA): TGTGCCAGCAGTTTATTAGGGGGTGAAGCTTTCTTT. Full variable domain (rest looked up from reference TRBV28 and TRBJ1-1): DVKVTQSSRYLVKRTGEKVFLECVQDMDHENMFWYRQDPGLGLRLIYFSYDVKMKEKGDIPEGYSVSREKKERFSLILESASTNQTSMYLCASSLLGGEAFFGQGTRLTVV.

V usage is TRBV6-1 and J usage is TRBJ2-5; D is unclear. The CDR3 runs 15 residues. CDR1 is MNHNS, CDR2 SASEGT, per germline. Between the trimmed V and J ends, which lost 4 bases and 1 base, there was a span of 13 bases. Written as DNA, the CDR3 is TGTGCCAGCAGTGGGTGGTCAGGCTCCCAAGAGACCCAGTACTTC. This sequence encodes CASSGWSGSQETQYF.

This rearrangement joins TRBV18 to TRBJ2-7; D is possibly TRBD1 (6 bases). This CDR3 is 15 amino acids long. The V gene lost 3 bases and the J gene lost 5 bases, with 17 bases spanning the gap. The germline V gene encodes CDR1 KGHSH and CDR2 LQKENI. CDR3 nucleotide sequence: TGTGCCAGCTCACCCACATCGGACAGACGAAACGAGCAGTACTTC. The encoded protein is CASSPTSDRRNEQYF.

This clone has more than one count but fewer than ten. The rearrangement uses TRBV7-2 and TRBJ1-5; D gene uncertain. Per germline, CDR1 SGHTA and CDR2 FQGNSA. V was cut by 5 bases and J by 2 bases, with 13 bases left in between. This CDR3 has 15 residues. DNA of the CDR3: TGTGCCAGCAGCCGACGCCTAGAGGGCAATCAGCCCCAGCATTTT. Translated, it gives CASSRRLEGNQPQHF.

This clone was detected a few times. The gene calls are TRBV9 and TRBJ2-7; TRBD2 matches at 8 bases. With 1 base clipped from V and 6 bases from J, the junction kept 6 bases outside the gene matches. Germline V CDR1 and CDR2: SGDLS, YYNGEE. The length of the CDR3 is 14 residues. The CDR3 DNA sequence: TGTGCCAGCAGCGTAACCAGCGGGAGATCCGAGCAGTACTTC. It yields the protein CASSVTSGRSEQYF.

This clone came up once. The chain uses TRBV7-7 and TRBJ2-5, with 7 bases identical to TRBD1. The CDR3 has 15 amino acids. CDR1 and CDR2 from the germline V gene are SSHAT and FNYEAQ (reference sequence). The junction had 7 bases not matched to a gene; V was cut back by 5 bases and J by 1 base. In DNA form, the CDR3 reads TGTGCCAGCAGCCCAAAAGGGGGCCCCCAAGAGACCCAGTACTTC. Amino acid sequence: CASSPKGGPQETQYF.

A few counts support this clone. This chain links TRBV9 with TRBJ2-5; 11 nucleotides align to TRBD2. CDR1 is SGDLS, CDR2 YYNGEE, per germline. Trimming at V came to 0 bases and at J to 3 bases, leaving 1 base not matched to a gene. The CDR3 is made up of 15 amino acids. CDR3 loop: CASSVASGGKETQYF. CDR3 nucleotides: TGTGCCAGCAGCGTAGCTAGCGGGGGGAAAGAGACCCAGTACTTC. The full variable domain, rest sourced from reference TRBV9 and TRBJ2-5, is DSGVTQTPKHLITATGQRVTLRCSPRSGDLSVYWYQQSLDQGLQFLIQYYNGEERAKGNILERFSAQQFPDLHSELNLSSLELGDSALYFCASSVASGGKETQYFGPGTRLLVL.

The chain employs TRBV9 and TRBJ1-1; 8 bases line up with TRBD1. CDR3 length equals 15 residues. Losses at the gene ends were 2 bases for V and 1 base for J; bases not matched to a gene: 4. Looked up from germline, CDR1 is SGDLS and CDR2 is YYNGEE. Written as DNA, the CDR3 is TGTGCCAGCAGCGTGGGGACAGGAACGAACACTGAAGCTTTCTTT. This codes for CASSVGTGTNTEAFF.

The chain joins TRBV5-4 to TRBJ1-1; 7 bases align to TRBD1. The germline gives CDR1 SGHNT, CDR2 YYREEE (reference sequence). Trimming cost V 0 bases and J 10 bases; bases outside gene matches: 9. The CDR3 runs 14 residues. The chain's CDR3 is CASSLADRPQGAFF. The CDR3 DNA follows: TGTGCCAGCAGCTTGGCGGACAGGCCCCAAGGAGCTTTCTTT.

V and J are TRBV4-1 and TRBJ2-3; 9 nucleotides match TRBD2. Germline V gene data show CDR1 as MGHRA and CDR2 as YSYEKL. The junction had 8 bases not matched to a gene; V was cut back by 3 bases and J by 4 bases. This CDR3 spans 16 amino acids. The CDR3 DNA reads TGCGCCAGCAGCCAGTTATTTAGCGGGAGTGCAGATACGCAGTATTTT. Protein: CASSQLFSGSADTQYF.

CDR3 in amino acids: CASSVGQGHYGYTF. Here the CDR3 DNA reads TGTGCCAGCAGTGTGGGACAGGGACACTATGGCTACACCTTC. The V call is TRBV2, the J call TRBJ1-2; TRBD1 aligns across 9 bases. CDR1 is SNHLY and CDR2 is FYNNEI in the germline V gene. J gave up 3 bases and V 4 bases, and 3 bases lay outside the gene matches. The CDR3 length is 14 residues.

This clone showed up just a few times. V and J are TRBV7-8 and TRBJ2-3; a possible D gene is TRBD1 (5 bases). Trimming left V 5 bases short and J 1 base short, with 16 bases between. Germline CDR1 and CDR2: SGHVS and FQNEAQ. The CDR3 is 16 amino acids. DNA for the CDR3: TGTGCCAGCAGCCCTGGGGCCCGAATGGGCACAGATACGCAGTATTTT. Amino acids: CASSPGARMGTDTQYF.

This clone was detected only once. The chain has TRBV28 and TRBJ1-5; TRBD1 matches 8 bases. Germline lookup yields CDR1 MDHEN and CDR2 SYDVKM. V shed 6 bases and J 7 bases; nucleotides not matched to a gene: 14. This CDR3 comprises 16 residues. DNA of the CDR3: TGTGCCAGCAGGAGGATCTCCGGGACAGGTCGACAGCCCCAGCATTTT. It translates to CASRRISGTGRQPQHF.

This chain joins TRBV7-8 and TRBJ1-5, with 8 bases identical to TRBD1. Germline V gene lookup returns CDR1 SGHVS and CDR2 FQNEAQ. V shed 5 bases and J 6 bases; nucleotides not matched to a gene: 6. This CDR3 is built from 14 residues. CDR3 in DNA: TGTGCCAGCAGCACGACAGGGGACTCTCAGCCCCAGCATTTT. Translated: CASSTTGDSQPQHF.